Each of the 19 T cell receptor beta chains below was sequenced from the same sample in a study of CXCR3-negative and CXCR3-positive naive CD8 T cells. Preparation of TRB cDNA libraries relied on 5' RACE carrying UMI labels. TCRdb reanalyzed the 5' RACE reads and collapses them to one entry per CDR3 protein, without DNA. In all, the sample yields some 130,000 distinct CDR3 sequences. The specimen sequenced was naive CXCR3- CD8+ T cells from blood. Subset: CD45RO-CCR7+CD27+CD95- naive CD8+ T cells lacking CXCR3 (TNR3-). These receptors originate from a human donor in good health. Some clones in this sample may be carry-over from other donors' samples.

V and J are TRBV29-1 and TRBJ2-7; TCRdb proposes TRBD1, but this gene call is untestable without DNA. In germline, CDR1 is SQVTM, CDR2 ANQGSEA. CDR3 length equals 13 residues. The CDR3 is CSVAGTGPHEQYF.

The chain couples TRBV19 to TRBJ1-1; TCRdb's D call of TRBD1 is untestable without DNA. There are 13 residues in the CDR3. In germline, CDR1 is LNHDA, CDR2 SQIVND (reference sequence). The CDR3: CASSSRQDFEAFF.

The chain recombines TRBV3-1 with TRBJ2-5; TCRdb lists TRBD2, though no DNA is available to test this call. Looked up from germline, CDR1 is LGHDT and CDR2 is YNNKEL (reference sequence). The CDR3 runs 16 residues. CDR3 in amino acids: CASSQVGLPIQETQYF.

J is TRBJ2-1 and V is TRBV20-1; the TCRdb call, TRBD2, lacks DNA for checking. The CDR3 spans 15 residues. Germline V gene lookup returns CDR1 DFQATT and CDR2 SNEGSKA (reference sequence). The CDR3 sequence is CSAREAPSGYNEQFF.

The chain's CDR3 is CASSLGQGVIYEQYF. This chain uses TRBV13 with TRBJ2-7; TCRdb reports TRBD1, a call that lacks DNA to check it against. The CDR3 totals 15 residues. In germline, CDR1 is PRHDT, CDR2 FYEKMQ (reference sequence).

The chain is built from TRBV9 and TRBJ2-1. Looked up from germline, CDR1 is SGDLS and CDR2 is YYNGEE. The CDR3 covers 12 residues. Here the CDR3 reads CASSVGDSEQFF.

The chain is built from TRBV5-1 and TRBJ2-7; TCRdb's D call, TRBD2, is unchecked because there is no DNA. CDR1 is SGHRS and CDR2 is YFSETQ in the germline V gene. CDR3 length: 16 amino acids. CDR3: CASSPVSGALTYEQYF.

The V call is TRBV9, the J call TRBJ2-2; TCRdb indicates TRBD1, and absent DNA this call remains unverified. Germline-derived CDR1 and CDR2 are SGDLS and YYNGEE. This CDR3 region has 13 residues. CDR3 region: CASRGQDTGELFF.

The chain uses TRBV9 and TRBJ2-3; lacking DNA, the TRBD2 call made by TCRdb goes unchecked. Germline V CDR1 and CDR2: SGDLS, YYNGEE. The CDR3 has 15 amino acids. The CDR3 spells CASSPSGSRTDTQYF.

CDR3 region: CASSPSGATYQETQYF. The rearrangement uses TRBV28 and TRBJ2-5; TCRdb calls TRBD2, which cannot be checked without DNA. Germline CDR1 reads MDHEN; CDR2 reads SYDVKM. CDR3 length equals 16 residues.

The chain carries TRBV27 and TRBJ1-4. CDR3 size: 14 residues. CDR1 is MNHEY and CDR2 is SMNVEV in the germline V gene (reference sequence). CDR3 loop: CASSLGLMGEKLFF.

This sequence joins TRBV12-3 or TRBV12-4 and TRBJ1-1; TCRdb reports TRBD1, a call that lacks DNA to check it against. The CDR3 extends over 13 amino acids. The chain's CDR3 is CASSPGHYTEAFF.

V gene TRBV28 combines with J gene TRBJ2-1; the D call from TCRdb, TRBD2, cannot be confirmed without DNA. CDR1 MDHEN and CDR2 SYDVKM come from the germline V gene. CDR3 length equals 16 residues. Here the CDR3 reads CASSPLVWRENNEQFF.

V is TRBV5-1 and J is TRBJ1-2; checking the TCRdb D call of TRBD1 is not possible without DNA. Germline lookup yields CDR1 SGHRS and CDR2 YFSETQ. The CDR3 sequence is 14 residues long. This CDR3 is CASSTQGGGYGYTF.

This chain uses TRBV5-1 with TRBJ2-1; TCRdb names TRBD2, which stays unverified in the absence of DNA. This CDR3 is 14 amino acids long. In germline, CDR1 is SGHRS, CDR2 YFSETQ. The CDR3 reads CASRGLAGDNEQFF.

The V call is TRBV4-3, the J call TRBJ2-3. Germline CDR1 reads LGHNA; CDR2 reads YSLEER. The CDR3 spans 16 residues. The CDR3 reads CASSQEGGGWADTQYF.

The chain uses TRBV3-1 and TRBJ1-1. This CDR3 has 16 residues. Germline-derived CDR1 and CDR2 are LGHDT and YNNKEL (reference sequence). The CDR3 loop reads CASSQDLGDLNTEAFF.

The gene calls are TRBV24-1 and TRBJ2-2; the TRBD2 assignment by TCRdb is unverifiable without DNA. This CDR3 spans 15 amino acids. Germline V CDR1 and CDR2: KGHDR, SFDVKD. The CDR3 spells CATRTSGFAGGELFF.

The rearrangement uses TRBV6-5 and TRBJ1-4. Germline V gives CDR1 MNHEY, CDR2 SVGAGI. This CDR3 has 15 amino acids. The CDR3 here is CASSYREATNEKLFF.